The clone carrying this T cell receptor beta chain was counted many times. Its antigen is as yet unknown. This sample was taken from a study of T cell repertoires in cytomegalovirus infection. Across the whole study: The public TCR beta signatures pointed to both CMV infection and matching HLA type.

Trimming took 1 base from V and 2 from J, leaving 9 bases between them. This CDR3 is 14 amino acids long. The germline CDR1 and CDR2 sequences are DFQATT and SNEGSKA (reference sequence). TCRdb re-derived calls from the reads in MiXCR, one entry per CDR3 protein. The sample carries roughly 500,000 distinct CDR3 sequences, about 10% recorded once. Study-wide results and caveats: People with CMV and the relevant HLA were identified by cumulative public TCR beta family frequency. HLA-C-restricted CMV-specific TCR beta clonotypes prevailed in the ex vivo response.

Sequencing input: PBMCs. This chain links TRBV20-1 with TRBJ1-5; tentative D call: TRBD1 (6 bases). The sequence came from a human donor in good health (CMV status not recorded). Some clones in this sample may be carry-over from other donors' samples. CDR3: CSARGGAGNQPQHF. As DNA, the CDR3 is TGCAGTGCTAGAGGGGGGGCTGGCAATCAGCCCCAGCATTTT.